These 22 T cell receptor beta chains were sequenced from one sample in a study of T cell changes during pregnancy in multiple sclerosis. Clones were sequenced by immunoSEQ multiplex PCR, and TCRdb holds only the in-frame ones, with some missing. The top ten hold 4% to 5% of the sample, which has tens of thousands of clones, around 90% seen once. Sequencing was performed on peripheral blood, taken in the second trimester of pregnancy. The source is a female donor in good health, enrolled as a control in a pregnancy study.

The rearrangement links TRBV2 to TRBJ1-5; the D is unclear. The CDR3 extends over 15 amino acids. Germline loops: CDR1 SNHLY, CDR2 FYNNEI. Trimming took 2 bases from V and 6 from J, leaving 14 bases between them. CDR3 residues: CASSESTGKSQPQHF. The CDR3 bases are TGTGCCAGCAGTGAAAGTACCGGGAAGAGTCAGCCCCAGCATTTT.

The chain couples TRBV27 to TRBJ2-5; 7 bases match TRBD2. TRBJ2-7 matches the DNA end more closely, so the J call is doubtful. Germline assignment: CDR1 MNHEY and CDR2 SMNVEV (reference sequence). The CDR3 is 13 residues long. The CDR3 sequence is CASSLAGEDEQYF. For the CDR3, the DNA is TGTGCCAGCAGTTTAGCGGGAGAGGACGAGCAGTACTTC.

The CDR3 bases are TGTGCCTGGAGTCCAGGGACACCGAACACTGAAGCTTTCTTT. It translates to CAWSPGTPNTEAFF. This chain links TRBV30 with TRBJ1-1; a weak D match, TRBD1 (6 bases). V lost 2 bases and J lost 1, with 11 bases in between. CDR3 length: 14 residues. CDR1 is GTSNPN, CDR2 SVGIG, per germline (reference sequence).

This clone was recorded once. For the CDR3, the DNA is TGTGCCAGCAGTGCCTCGACAGGCCTGGGCACTGAAGCTTTCTTT. It translates to CASSASTGLGTEAFF. This chain uses TRBV6-4 with TRBJ1-1; D possibly corresponds to TRBD1 (6 bases). Germline loops: CDR1 MRHNA, CDR2 SNTAGT. The CDR3 runs to 15 residues. Trimming took off 4 bases at V and 4 bases at J, with 16 bases between the two ends.

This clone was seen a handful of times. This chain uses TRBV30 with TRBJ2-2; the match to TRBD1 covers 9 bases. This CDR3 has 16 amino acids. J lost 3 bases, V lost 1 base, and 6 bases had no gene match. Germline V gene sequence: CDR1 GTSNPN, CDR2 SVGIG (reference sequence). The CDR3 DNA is TGTGCCTGGAGTGACCCCCGGACAGGGGACACCGGGGAGCTGTTTTTT. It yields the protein CAWSDPRTGDTGELFF.

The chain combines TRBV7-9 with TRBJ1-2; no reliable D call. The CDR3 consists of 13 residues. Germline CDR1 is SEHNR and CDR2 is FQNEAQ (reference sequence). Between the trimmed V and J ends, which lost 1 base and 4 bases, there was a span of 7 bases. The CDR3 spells CASSLVMSYGYTF. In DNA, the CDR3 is TGTGCCAGCAGCTTAGTTATGAGCTATGGCTACACCTTC.

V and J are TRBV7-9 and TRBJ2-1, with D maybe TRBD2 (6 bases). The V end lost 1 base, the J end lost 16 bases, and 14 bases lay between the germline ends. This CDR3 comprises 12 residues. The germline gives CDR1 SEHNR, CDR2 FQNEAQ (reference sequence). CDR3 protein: CASSLVRGADFF. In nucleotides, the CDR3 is TGTGCCAGCAGCTTAGTGCGCGGGGCGGACTTCTTC. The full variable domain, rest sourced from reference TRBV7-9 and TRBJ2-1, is DTGVSQNPRHKITKRGQNVTFRCDPISEHNRLYWYRQTLGQGPEFLTYFQNEAQLEKSRLLSDRFSAERPKGSFSTLEIQRTEQGDSAMYLCASSLVRGADFFGPGTRLTVL.

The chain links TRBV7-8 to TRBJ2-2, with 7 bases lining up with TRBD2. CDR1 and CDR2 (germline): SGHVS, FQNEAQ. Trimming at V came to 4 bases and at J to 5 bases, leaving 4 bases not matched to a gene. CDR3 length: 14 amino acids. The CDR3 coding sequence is TGTGCCAGCAGCTCCCCTAGCGGAACCGGGGAGCTGTTTTTT. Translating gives CASSSPSGTGELFF.

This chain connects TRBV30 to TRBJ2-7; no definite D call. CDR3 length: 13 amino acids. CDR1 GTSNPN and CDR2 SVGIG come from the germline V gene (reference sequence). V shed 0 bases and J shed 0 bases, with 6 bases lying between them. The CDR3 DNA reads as TGTGCCTGGAGTGTACCTAGCTCCTACGAGCAGTACTTC. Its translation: CAWSVPSSYEQYF.

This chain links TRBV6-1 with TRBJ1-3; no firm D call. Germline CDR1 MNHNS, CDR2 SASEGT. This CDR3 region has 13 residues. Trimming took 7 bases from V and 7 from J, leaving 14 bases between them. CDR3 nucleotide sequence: TGTGCCAGCAAGGCGTCCGAAGCGAACACCATATATTTT. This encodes CASKASEANTIYF.

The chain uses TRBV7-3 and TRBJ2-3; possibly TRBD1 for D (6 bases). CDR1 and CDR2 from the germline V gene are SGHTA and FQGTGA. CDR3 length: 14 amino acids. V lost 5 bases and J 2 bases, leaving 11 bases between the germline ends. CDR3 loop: CASSRDRFTDTQYF. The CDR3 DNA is TGTGCCAGCAGCCGAGACAGGTTCACAGATACGCAGTATTTT.

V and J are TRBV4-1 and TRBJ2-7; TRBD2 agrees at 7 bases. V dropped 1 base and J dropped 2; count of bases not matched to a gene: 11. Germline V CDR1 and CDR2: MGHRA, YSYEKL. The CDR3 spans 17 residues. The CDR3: CASSQGGSGVYPYEQYF. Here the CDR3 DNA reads TGCGCCAGCAGCCAAGGAGGAAGCGGGGTCTACCCCTACGAGCAGTACTTC.

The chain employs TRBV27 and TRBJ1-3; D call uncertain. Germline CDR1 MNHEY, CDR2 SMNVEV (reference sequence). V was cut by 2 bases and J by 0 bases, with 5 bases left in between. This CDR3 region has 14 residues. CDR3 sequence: CASSLQISGNTIYF. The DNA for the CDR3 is TGTGCCAGCAGTTTACAGATCTCTGGAAACACCATATATTTT.

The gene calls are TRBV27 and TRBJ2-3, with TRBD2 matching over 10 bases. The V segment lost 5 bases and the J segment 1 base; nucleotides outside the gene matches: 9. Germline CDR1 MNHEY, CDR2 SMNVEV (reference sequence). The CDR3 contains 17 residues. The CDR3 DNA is TGTGCCAGCAGTGGGGCTAGCGGGAGTTATGGCACAGATACGCAGTATTTT. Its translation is CASSGASGSYGTDTQYF.

CDR3 sequence (DNA): TGTGCCAGCAGCGCGACCAGCGGGGGGGAAGAGACCCAGTACTTC. Translation: CASSATSGGEETQYF. J is TRBJ2-5 and V is TRBV9, with TRBD2 matching 10 bases. V was pared by 3 bases and J by 3 bases, with 5 bases of the junction left unmatched. From germline, CDR1 is SGDLS and CDR2 YYNGEE. The CDR3 has 15 residues. The variable domain in full, completed from reference TRBV9 and TRBJ2-5, reads DSGVTQTPKHLITATGQRVTLRCSPRSGDLSVYWYQQSLDQGLQFLIQYYNGEERAKGNILERFSAQQFPDLHSELNLSSLELGDSALYFCASSATSGGEETQYFGPGTRLLVL.

CDR3 protein: CASSRVKFGFNSPLHF. The CDR3 DNA is TGTGCCAGCAGCCGGGTGAAGTTTGGGTTCAATTCACCCCTCCACTTT. This rearrangement joins TRBV28 to TRBJ1-6; no clear D gene. V shed 6 bases and J shed 7 bases, with 19 bases lying between them. The germline V gene encodes CDR1 MDHEN and CDR2 SYDVKM. The CDR3 has 16 residues.

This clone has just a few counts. CDR3 sequence reads: CASSLSTSGGQETQYF. CDR3 DNA sequence: TGTGCCAGCAGCTTAAGCACCAGCGGGGGACAAGAGACCCAGTACTTC. This rearrangement joins TRBV7-2 to TRBJ2-5, with TRBD2 matching 8 bases. Unmatched junction bases numbered 7, after V lost 2 bases and J lost 2 bases. The CDR3 totals 16 residues. Germline loops: CDR1 SGHTA, CDR2 FQGNSA.

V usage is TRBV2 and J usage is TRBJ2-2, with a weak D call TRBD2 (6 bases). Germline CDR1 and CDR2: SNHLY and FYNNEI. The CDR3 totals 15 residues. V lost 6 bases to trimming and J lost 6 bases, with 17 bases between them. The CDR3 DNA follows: TGTGCCAGCAGCGGACTAAGCCCTTGGCCCGGGGAGCTGTTTTTT. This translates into CASSGLSPWPGELFF. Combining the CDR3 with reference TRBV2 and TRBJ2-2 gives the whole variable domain EPEVTQTPSHQVTQMGQEVILRCVPISNHLYFYWYRQILGQKVEFLVSFYNNEISEKSEIFDDQFSVERPDGSNFTLKIRSTKLEDSAMYFCASSGLSPWPGELFFGEGSRLTVL.

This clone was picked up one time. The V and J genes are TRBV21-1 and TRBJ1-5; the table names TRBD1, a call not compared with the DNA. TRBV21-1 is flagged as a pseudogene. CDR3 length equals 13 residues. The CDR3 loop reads CASTPTGNQPQHF. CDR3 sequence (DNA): TGTGCCAGCACTCCTACAGGGAATCAGCCCCAGCATTTT.

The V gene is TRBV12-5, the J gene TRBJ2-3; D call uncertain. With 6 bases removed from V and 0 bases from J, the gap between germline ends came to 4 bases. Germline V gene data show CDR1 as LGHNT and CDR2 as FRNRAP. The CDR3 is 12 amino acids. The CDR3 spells CASGTSTDTQYF. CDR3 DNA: TGTGCTAGTGGAACTAGCACAGATACGCAGTATTTT.

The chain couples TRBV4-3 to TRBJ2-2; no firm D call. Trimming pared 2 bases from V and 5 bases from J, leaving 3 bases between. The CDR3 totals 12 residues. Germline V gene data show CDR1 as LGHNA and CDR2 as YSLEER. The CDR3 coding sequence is TGCGCCAGCAGCCAACGTACCGGGGAGCTGTTTTTT. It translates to CASSQRTGELFF.

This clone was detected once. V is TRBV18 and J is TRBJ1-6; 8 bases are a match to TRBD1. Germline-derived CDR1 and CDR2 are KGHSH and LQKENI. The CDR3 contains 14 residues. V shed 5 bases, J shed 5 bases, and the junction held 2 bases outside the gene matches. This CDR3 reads CASSSTGDNSPLHF. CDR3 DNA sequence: TGTGCCAGCTCATCGACAGGGGATAATTCACCCCTCCACTTT.